The 27 T cell receptor beta chains below come from one sample, sequenced in a study of CXCR3-negative and CXCR3-positive naive CD8 T cells. The TRB cDNA libraries were prepared by 5' RACE with UMI labels. TCRdb reprocessed the 5' RACE reads and keeps a single row for each CDR3 protein, giving no DNA. The sample has about 130,000 distinct CDR3 sequences. The sequenced sample was naive CXCR3- CD8+ T cells from blood. Subset given: CD45RO-CCR7+CD27+CD95- naive CD8+ T cells lacking CXCR3 (TNR3-). The receptors were gathered from a human donor in good health. Some clones in this sample may be carry-over from other donors' samples.

The chain employs TRBV29-1 and TRBJ2-3; TCRdb indicates TRBD2, and absent DNA this call remains unverified. The CDR3 spans 14 residues. The germline V gene encodes CDR1 SQVTM and CDR2 ANQGSEA. CDR3 region: CSGLAGGYTDTQYF.

The chain combines TRBV10-3 with TRBJ1-5. The CDR3 contains 12 residues. Germline CDR1 is ENHRY and CDR2 is SYGVKD. The CDR3 is CAIILRRQPQHF.

This chain connects TRBV10-3 to TRBJ2-7; the D gene TCRdb calls, TRBD1, cannot be checked with no DNA. The CDR3 sequence is 14 residues long. Germline CDR1 ENHRY, CDR2 SYGVKD. The CDR3 sequence: CAISESRGLDEQYF.

V gene TRBV5-5 combines with J gene TRBJ2-7; TCRdb designates TRBD2, a call that cannot be tested without DNA. Per germline, CDR1 SGHKS and CDR2 YYEKEE (reference sequence). This CDR3 is built from 14 residues. CDR3: CASSLIQGGYEQYF. Looking up the rest from reference TRBV5-5 and TRBJ2-7 gives the full variable domain: DAGVTQSPTHLIKTRGQQVTLRCSPISGHKSVSWYQQVLGQGPQFIFQYYEKEERGRGNFPDRFSARQFPNYSSELNVNALLLGDSALYLCASSLIQGGYEQYFGPGTRLTVT.

The chain employs TRBV29-1 and TRBJ1-1. The CDR3 totals 11 residues. CDR1 and CDR2 from the germline V gene are SQVTM and ANQGSEA. CDR3 sequence: CSVAMNTEAFF.

This sequence joins TRBV10-3 and TRBJ2-2; the D gene TCRdb calls, TRBD1, cannot be checked with no DNA. This CDR3 has 14 residues. In germline, CDR1 is ENHRY, CDR2 SYGVKD. The CDR3 here is CAISESGDTGELFF.

This chain joins TRBV4-3 and TRBJ2-2. The CDR3 runs to 15 residues. Germline-derived CDR1 and CDR2 are LGHNA and YSLEER. CDR3 residues: CASSQDDSVTGELFF.

The chain uses TRBV5-4 and TRBJ1-6. This CDR3 contains 17 residues. Per germline, CDR1 SGHNT and CDR2 YYREEE (reference sequence). The CDR3 here is CASSHGFRGGDNSPLHF. Together with reference TRBV5-4 and TRBJ1-6, the CDR3 gives the full variable domain: ETGVTQSPTHLIKTRGQQVTLRCSSQSGHNTVSWYQQALGQGPQFIFQYYREEENGRGNFPPRFSGLQFPNYSSELNVNALELDDSALYLCASSHGFRGGDNSPLHFGNGTRLTVT.

The rearrangement joins TRBV29-1 to TRBJ2-2; TCRdb outputs TRBD2, but without DNA this stays unchecked. CDR3 length equals 19 residues. CDR1 SQVTM and CDR2 ANQGSEA come from the germline V gene. The chain's CDR3 is CSVELGWTSGGPNTGELFF.

The chain joins TRBV7-2 to TRBJ2-5. Germline CDR1 and CDR2: SGHTA and FQGNSA. The CDR3 length is 15 residues. CDR3 residues: CASSLESAHGETQYF.

The chain combines TRBV7-2 with TRBJ2-7; TCRdb lists TRBD2, though no DNA is available to test this call. CDR1 and CDR2 from the germline V gene are SGHTA and FQGNSA. The CDR3 spans 16 residues. The CDR3 region is CASSLGVGPTSYEQYF. Using reference TRBV7-2 and TRBJ2-7 for the parts outside the CDR3, the full variable domain is GAGVSQSPSNKVTEKGKDVELRCDPISGHTALYWYRQSLGQGLEFLIYFQGNSAPDKSGLPSDRFSAERTGGSVSTLTIQRTQQEDSAVYLCASSLGVGPTSYEQYFGPGTRLTVT.

V and J are TRBV11-2 and TRBJ2-5; TCRdb's D gene call, TRBD1, goes unchecked for lack of DNA. This CDR3 comprises 15 residues. CDR1 and CDR2 (germline): SGHAT, FQNNGV. CDR3 amino acids: CASSLDRGPAQTQYF.

The V gene is TRBV28, the J gene TRBJ1-2; lacking DNA, the TRBD1 call made by TCRdb goes unchecked. CDR1 MDHEN and CDR2 SYDVKM come from the germline V gene. The CDR3 totals 11 residues. CDR3 region: CAAYSGTAATF.

This chain joins TRBV28 and TRBJ2-3; TCRdb gives TRBD1 as the D gene, but with no DNA this cannot be confirmed. The CDR3 has 15 residues. Germline V lookup: CDR1 MDHEN, CDR2 SYDVKM. CDR3 amino acids: CASSATGGGTDTQYF. The full variable domain, with the rest looked up from reference TRBV28 and TRBJ2-3, is DVKVTQSSRYLVKRTGEKVFLECVQDMDHENMFWYRQDPGLGLRLIYFSYDVKMKEKGDIPEGYSVSREKKERFSLILESASTNQTSMYLCASSATGGGTDTQYFGPGTRLTVL.

The gene calls are TRBV5-8 and TRBJ1-1; checking the TCRdb D call of TRBD1 is not possible without DNA. The length of the CDR3 is 15 residues. Germline CDR1 and CDR2: SGHTS and YDEGEE. Here the CDR3 reads CASSWDRGQNTEAFF.

This chain joins TRBV6-5 and TRBJ2-2; there is no DNA to check the TCRdb D call of TRBD1. Germline V gene lookup returns CDR1 MNHEY and CDR2 SVGAGI. This CDR3 is built from 17 residues. The CDR3 spells CASSYEGGDRGTGELFF.

This chain joins TRBV7-8 and TRBJ2-7; TCRdb designates TRBD1, a call that cannot be tested without DNA. The germline V gene has CDR1 SGHVS and CDR2 FQNEAQ. CDR3 length: 18 amino acids. This chain's CDR3 is CASRRGLLRARDSYEQYF.

The genes are TRBV6-5 and TRBJ2-2; checking the TCRdb D call of TRBD1 is not possible without DNA. The CDR3 has 15 amino acids. The germline V gene encodes CDR1 MNHEY and CDR2 SVGAGI. The CDR3 here is CASSYLGGSTGELFF.

J is TRBJ2-7 and V is TRBV29-1; TCRdb reports TRBD1, a call that lacks DNA to check it against. The CDR3 contains 13 residues. The germline gives CDR1 SQVTM, CDR2 ANQGSEA. The CDR3 protein is CSVADRLSYEQYF.

The rearrangement links TRBV14 to TRBJ2-7; TCRdb selects TRBD1, and the lack of DNA leaves this call unchecked. The length of the CDR3 is 13 residues. The germline V gene has CDR1 SGHDN and CDR2 FVKESK. The CDR3 loop reads CASSPGRYYEQYF.

The V gene is TRBV29-1, the J gene TRBJ1-2. Germline lookup yields CDR1 SQVTM and CDR2 ANQGSEA. The CDR3 covers 15 residues. The CDR3 sequence is CSARTGEGRYYGYTF.

This chain links TRBV25-1 with TRBJ1-2. Per germline, CDR1 MGHDK and CDR2 SYGVNS. This CDR3 has 15 residues. This CDR3 reads CASSEFQDPNYGYTF.

The rearrangement links TRBV12-3 or TRBV12-4 to TRBJ1-5. CDR3 size: 14 residues. CDR3 region: CASSLGSLFQPQHF.

This chain connects TRBV5-1 to TRBJ1-1; as DNA is missing, the TRBD1 call by TCRdb cannot be tested. This CDR3 is 13 amino acids long. Germline loops: CDR1 SGHRS, CDR2 YFSETQ. This CDR3 reads CASSLYGGSEAFF.

The V gene is TRBV29-1, the J gene TRBJ2-7; checking the TCRdb D call of TRBD2 is not possible without DNA. Germline V gene lookup returns CDR1 SQVTM and CDR2 ANQGSEA. The CDR3 is made up of 14 amino acids. The CDR3: CSVDLASIPYEQYF.

The chain recombines TRBV28 with TRBJ1-6; TCRdb's D gene call, TRBD1, goes unchecked for lack of DNA. There are 15 residues in the CDR3. Germline assignment: CDR1 MDHEN and CDR2 SYDVKM. The chain's CDR3 is CASSLLGQGDSPLHF.

The chain joins TRBV29-1 to TRBJ1-2. CDR1 is SQVTM, CDR2 ANQGSEA, per germline. This CDR3 contains 11 residues. The CDR3 sequence is CSVLFDYGYTF.